This T cell receptor beta chain comes out of a study of regulatory dendritic cells for organ transplantation. As concerns this clone: Its specificity is unknown.

Germline V gives CDR1 MNHEY, CDR2 SMNVEV (reference sequence). V shed 5 bases, J shed 0 bases, and the junction held 3 bases outside the gene matches. The CDR3 sequence is 15 residues long. Sorted subsets were CFSE-labeled and cultured approximately 5 days with allogeneic dendritic cells. Assay: immunoSEQ multiplex PCR; the TCRdb copy retains only in-frame clones and omits some. This table holds about 11,000 clones, 75% found once. The TCR was taken from a human donor in good health. Source material: memory CD4+ T cells from blood cultured with regulatory dendritic cells. The subset: CD45RO+ memory T cells. The rearrangement uses TRBV27 and TRBJ1-5, with 8 bases that match TRBD1. In DNA form, the CDR3 reads TGTGCCAGCAGTCTGACAGGGGATAGCAATCAGCCCCAGCATTTT. Protein product: CASSLTGDSNQPQHF.